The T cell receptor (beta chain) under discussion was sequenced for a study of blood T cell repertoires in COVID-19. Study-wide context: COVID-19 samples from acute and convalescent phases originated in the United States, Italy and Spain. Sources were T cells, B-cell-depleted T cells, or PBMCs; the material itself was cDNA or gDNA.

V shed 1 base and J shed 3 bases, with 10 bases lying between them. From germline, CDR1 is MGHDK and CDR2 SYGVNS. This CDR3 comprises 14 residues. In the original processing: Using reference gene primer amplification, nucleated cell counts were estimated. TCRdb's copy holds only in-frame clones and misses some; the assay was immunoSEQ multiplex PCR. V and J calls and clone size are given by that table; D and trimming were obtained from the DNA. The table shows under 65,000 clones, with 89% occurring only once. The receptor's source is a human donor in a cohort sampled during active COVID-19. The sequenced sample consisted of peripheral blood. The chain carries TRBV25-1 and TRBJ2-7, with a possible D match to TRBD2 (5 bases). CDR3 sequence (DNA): TGTGCCAGCAGTGAATTCGGGGTTAACTACGAGCAGTACTTC. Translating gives CASSEFGVNYEQYF.